The clone carrying this TCR beta chain was counted a few times. Its cognate antigen is unknown. This entry is derived from a study of T cells in Graves' hyperthyroidism and ophthalmopathy. Study in general: Before any treatment, at initial diagnosis, peripheral blood was collected. Study results and caveats: Ophthalmopathy got predicted by the model a median approximately 6.4 months before its onset.

The study enrolled patients aged 18 to 65 with newly diagnosed hyperthyroidism of under 2 months' duration. Pregnant or lactating patients were excluded, as were those with uncontrolled infection or other autoimmune disease. TCR beta CDR3 regions were amplified from RNA. TCR CDR3 regions were first amplified by RT-PCR with HTBI primers. TCRdb redid the calling of the multiplex PCR reads with MiXCR, one entry per CDR3 protein. The data hold hundreds of thousands of distinct CDR3 sequences, with approximately 13% observed a single time. V lost 2 bases to trimming and J lost 7 bases, with 18 bases between them. Germline V gene sequence: CDR1 PRHDT, CDR2 FYEKMQ (reference sequence). The CDR3 covers 15 residues.

The TCR comes from a woman under 40 with Graves' hyperthyroidism that later progressed to Graves' ophthalmopathy. V and J are TRBV13 and TRBJ2-7; weak D call: TRBD1 (6 bases). Sequencing was performed on blood. The CDR3 loop reads CASSLIQGQGSEQYF. The CDR3 nucleotides are TGTGCCAGCAGCTTAATTCAGGGGCAGGGAAGTGAGCAGTACTTC.